What follows is one T cell receptor (beta chain) and its context. Unique molecular identifiers were used in preparing the TCRbeta library. TCRdb reanalysed the PCR reads using MiXCR and keeps one entry per CDR3 protein. Among approximately 400,000 distinct CDR3 sequences listed, roughly 11% were seen once. This sample was included in a study of T-cell reconstitution after alpha-beta-depleted transplantation in children. CDR1 MNHEY and CDR2 SVGAGI come from the germline V gene. The trim removed 5 bases at V and 6 bases at J, leaving 7 bases unmatched. This CDR3 region has 14 residues. The sequence was obtained from a human donor who donated a stem cell graft to a child with acute myeloid leukemia. The chain has TRBV6-5 and TRBJ2-3, with 8 bases lining up with TRBD2. Sequenced material: PBMCs from the stem cell graft donor, taken from the stem cell graft. Here the CDR3 reads CASSNTGGHDTQYF. CDR3 in DNA: TGTGCCAGCAGTAACACGGGGGGGCACGATACGCAGTATTTT.